The clone carrying this TCR beta chain was seen ten or more times. What it binds is unknown. A universal primer site was added by template switching, and unique molecular identifiers were carried by the cDNA. TCRdb re-called the 5' RACE reads with MiXCR, one entry per CDR3 protein. The sample yields 690,000 or so distinct CDR3 sequences, about 9.4% seen once. CDR3 length: 14 residues. CDR1 is SEHNR, CDR2 FQNEAQ, per germline (reference sequence). Trimming shortened V by 4 bases and J by 7 bases, and 16 bases separated the two germline ends. This sample was included in a study of identical twins. Study-level findings and limits: It was out-of-frame TCR alpha sharing in monozygotic twins that models underestimated.

The same specimen was also included in a second study, on yellow fever vaccine responses in identical twins.

The sequencing input was PBMCs. This sequence was found in a woman between 18 and 30 years old in good health. The chain employs TRBV7-9 and TRBJ2-5, with D possibly being TRBD1 or TRBD2 (5 bases each). This CDR3 is CASSSPGPDGTQYF. The CDR3 DNA reads TGTGCCAGCAGCTCACCGGGACCCGACGGGACCCAGTACTTC.